The entry below gives a single T cell receptor (beta chain) sequence along with its context. The same CDR3 also results from other DNA sequences found in this sample. The data belong to a study of blood T cell repertoires in COVID-19. About the research overall: The United States, Italy and Spain provided the acute and convalescent COVID-19 samples.

The CDR3 has 14 residues. J lost 6 bases, V lost 4 bases, and 6 bases had no gene match. The V gene's germline CDR1 is MDHEN and CDR2 SYDVKM. Assay used: immunoSEQ multiplex PCR; TCRdb lists only in-frame clones, some missing. The sample records fewer than 300,000 clones, approximately 89% being singletons. Patients in Seattle were enrolled during active infection, then followed longitudinally. This chain uses TRBV28 with TRBJ1-5; TRBD1 matches at 7 bases. The specimen was peripheral blood. This clonotype was sampled from a woman aged 25 to 39 with COVID-19, enrolled during active disease. DNA of the CDR3: TGTGCCAGCAGTTCCCGACAGGGAAGTCAGCCCCAGCATTTT. It translates to CASSSRQGSQPQHF.